The T cell receptor beta chain under discussion was sequenced for a study of T cell responses to AZD1222 COVID-19 vaccine. The germline gives CDR1 SGHRS, CDR2 YFSETQ. The V and J ends lost 6 bases and 0 bases respectively, with 12 bases between them. The CDR3 runs 14 residues. Data came from immunoSEQ multiplex PCR; TCRdb stores just in-frame clones and leaves some out. Of 85,000 to 100,000 clones listed, almost 80% were seen once; the top ten hold around 21%. This chain uses TRBV5-1 with TRBJ1-1; no clear D. Specimen: peripheral blood, collected on day 0 of AZD1222 vaccination. The clonotype originates from an adult in good health. CDR3 in amino acids: CASTIQPMNTEAFF. CDR3 DNA sequence: TGCGCCAGCACCATACAGCCTATGAACACTGAAGCTTTCTTT.